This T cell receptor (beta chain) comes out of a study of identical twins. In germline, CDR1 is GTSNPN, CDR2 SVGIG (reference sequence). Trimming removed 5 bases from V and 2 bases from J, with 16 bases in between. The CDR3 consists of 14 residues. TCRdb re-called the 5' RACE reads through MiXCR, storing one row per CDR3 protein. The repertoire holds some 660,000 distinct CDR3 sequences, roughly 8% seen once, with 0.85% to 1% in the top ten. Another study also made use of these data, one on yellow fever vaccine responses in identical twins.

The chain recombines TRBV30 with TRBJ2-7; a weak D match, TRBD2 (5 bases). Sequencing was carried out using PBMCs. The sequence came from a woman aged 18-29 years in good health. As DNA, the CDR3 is TGTGCCTGGGCCGAGGGCAGTTGGGCCTACGAGCAGTACTTC. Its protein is CAWAEGSWAYEQYF. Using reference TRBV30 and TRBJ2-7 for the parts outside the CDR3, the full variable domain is SQTIHQWPATLVQPVGSPLSLECTVEGTSNPNLYWYRQAAGRGLQLLFYSVGIGQISSEVPQNLSASRPQDRQFILSSKKLLLSDSGFYLCAWAEGSWAYEQYFGPGTRLTVT.